Listed below are T cell receptor beta chains from one sample, sequenced in a study of blood T cells in healthy people across ages. TCRdb itself ran the 5' RACE reads through MiXCR, one entry per CDR3 protein. The profile shows around 2 million distinct CDR3 sequences, 35% to 50% of them singletons. What was sequenced was blood. All receptors come from a human donor in good health. Each CDR3 is given with its conserved first and last residue. The D gene is left open where the match is weak. Rows may omit the clone size; those that give it use once, few, many or a size class.

J gene: TRBJ2-1
D gene: TRBD1
clone size: -
V gene: TRBV18
CDR3 DNA: TGTGCCAGCTCACCGGGAGTAGGGGGCGACGAGCAGTTCTTC
CDR3 protein: CASSPGVGGDEQFF

J gene: TRBJ1-1
D gene: -
clone size: -
V gene: TRBV5-1
CDR3 DNA: TGCGCCAGCAGCTTGGCCCCGGGAGGGAGGCTCCAGTCGGACACTGAAGCTTTCTTT
CDR3 protein: CASSLAPGGRLQSDTEAFF

J gene: TRBJ2-6
D gene: -
clone size: few
V gene: TRBV12-3/TRBV12-4
CDR3 DNA: TGTGCCAGCAGGAAACAGGACACACAACGGGCCAACGTCCTGACTTTC
CDR3 protein: CASRKQDTQRANVLTF

J gene: TRBJ1-2
D gene: -
clone size: -
V gene: TRBV6-2/TRBV6-3
CDR3 DNA: TGTGCCAGCAGTTATACAGGATTTAACTATGGCTACACCTTC
CDR3 protein: CASSYTGFNYGYTF

J gene: TRBJ1-2
D gene: -
clone size: -
V gene: TRBV4-3
CDR3 DNA: TGCGCCAGCAGCCAAGATGGGCGGTGGAATGGCTACACCTTC
CDR3 protein: CASSQDGRWNGYTF

J gene: TRBJ2-7
D gene: -
clone size: few
V gene: TRBV5-1
CDR3 DNA: TGCGCCAGCAGCTTGGAAGGACGGCGGACCTACGAGCAGTACTTC
CDR3 protein: CASSLEGRRTYEQYF

J gene: TRBJ2-7
D gene: -
clone size: few
V gene: TRBV4-1
CDR3 DNA: TGCGCCAGCAGCCCCCATGATGGGACGGAATACTCCTACGAGCAGTACTTC
CDR3 protein: CASSPHDGTEYSYEQYF

J gene: TRBJ1-5
D gene: -
clone size: -
V gene: TRBV28
CDR3 DNA: TGTGCCACCGTCCTTTCTTACTCGGGGCTTCGGGATCAGCCCCAGCATTTT
CDR3 protein: CATVLSYSGLRDQPQHF

J gene: TRBJ2-5
D gene: TRBD2
clone size: -
V gene: TRBV29-1
CDR3 DNA: TGCAGCGTCGGGGGCCTTGGCGGGGGGCCCTCCCAAGAGACCCAGTACTTC
CDR3 protein: CSVGGLGGGPSQETQYF

J gene: TRBJ2-3
D gene: -
clone size: few
V gene: TRBV20-1
CDR3 DNA: TGCAGTGCTAGAGTAATGTCCACAGATACGCAGTATTTT
CDR3 protein: CSARVMSTDTQYF

J gene: TRBJ1-1
D gene: -
clone size: few
V gene: TRBV29-1
CDR3 DNA: TGCAGCGTTATCAGGCGCATGAACACTGAAGCTTTCTTT
CDR3 protein: CSVIRRMNTEAFF

J gene: TRBJ2-7
D gene: -
clone size: few
V gene: TRBV7-2
CDR3 DNA: TGTGCCAGCAGCTTAGCTGGTAGCTATGACGAGCAGTACTTC
CDR3 protein: CASSLAGSYDEQYF

J gene: TRBJ2-3
D gene: TRBD2
clone size: once
V gene: TRBV20-1
CDR3 DNA: TGCAGTGCCACTAATCCCCAGCGGGGGGCAATAGATACGCAGTATTTT
CDR3 protein: CSATNPQRGAIDTQYF

J gene: TRBJ2-5
D gene: TRBD2
clone size: -
V gene: TRBV12-3/TRBV12-4
CDR3 DNA: TGTGCCAGCAGTTCTACGACTAGCGGGAAAGAGACCCAGTACTTC
CDR3 protein: CASSSTTSGKETQYF

J gene: TRBJ1-1
D gene: -
clone size: -
V gene: TRBV29-1
CDR3 DNA: TGCAGCGTGGGGGTGAGTGGGGACACTGAAGCTTTCTTT
CDR3 protein: CSVGVSGDTEAFF

J gene: TRBJ2-3
D gene: -
clone size: many
V gene: TRBV4-2
CDR3 DNA: TGTGCCAGCAGCCAAGTAGCAACAGATACGCAGTATTTT
CDR3 protein: CASSQVATDTQYF

J gene: TRBJ2-4
D gene: -
clone size: -
V gene: TRBV21-1
CDR3 DNA: TGTGCCAGCAGCAAAGGTGGCGCACCAGATGTACGGGCCAAAAACATTCAGTACTTC
CDR3 protein: CASSKGGAPDVRAKNIQYF

J gene: TRBJ1-1
D gene: -
clone size: -
V gene: TRBV2
CDR3 DNA: TGTGCCAGCAGTGTAGGGACCTCGGCAACAGCTTTCTTT
CDR3 protein: CASSVGTSATAFF

J gene: TRBJ2-1
D gene: -
clone size: -
V gene: TRBV20-1
CDR3 DNA: TGCAGTGCTAGAGATCTTGGGGGGAGTGGCAATGAGCAGTTCTTC
CDR3 protein: CSARDLGGSGNEQFF

J gene: TRBJ1-4
D gene: -
clone size: -
V gene: TRBV6-5
CDR3 DNA: TGTGCCAGCAGTTACTATGGGGGAAGGAATGAAAAACTGTTTTTT
CDR3 protein: CASSYYGGRNEKLFF

J gene: TRBJ2-2
D gene: TRBD1
clone size: few
V gene: TRBV12-3/TRBV12-4
CDR3 DNA: TGTGCCACTCGTCCCGGGACAGGGGCAACCGGGGAGCTGTTTTTT
CDR3 protein: CATRPGTGATGELFF

J gene: TRBJ1-4
D gene: -
clone size: -
V gene: TRBV25-1
CDR3 DNA: TGTGCCAGCAGTGACCTAAAGAAGGCGACTAATGAAAAACTGTTTTTT
CDR3 protein: CASSDLKKATNEKLFF

J gene: TRBJ1-5
D gene: TRBD1
clone size: -
V gene: TRBV27
CDR3 DNA: TGTGCCAGCAGTTTAGGGACAGGAGTGGAGCCCCAGCATTTT
CDR3 protein: CASSLGTGVEPQHF

J gene: TRBJ2-1
D gene: TRBD2
clone size: few
V gene: TRBV24-1
CDR3 DNA: TGTGCCACCAGTGCTGGGACTAGCGGGGTCTACAATGAGCAGTTCTTC
CDR3 protein: CATSAGTSGVYNEQFF

J gene: TRBJ2-3
D gene: TRBD2
clone size: -
V gene: TRBV11-3
CDR3 DNA: TGTGCCAGCAGCTTCGGAGCGGGGGGCGGGGATACGCAGTATTTT
CDR3 protein: CASSFGAGGGDTQYF

J gene: TRBJ1-2
D gene: -
clone size: few
V gene: TRBV12-3/TRBV12-4
CDR3 DNA: TGTGCCAGCAGTTTTTCCCAGCGGGGCTACACCTTC
CDR3 protein: CASSFSQRGYTF

J gene: TRBJ2-6
D gene: -
clone size: -
V gene: TRBV4-1
CDR3 DNA: TGCGCCAGCAGCCAAGGGGGTCCCGGGAGCAACACTGAAGCTTTC
CDR3 protein: CASSQGGPGSNTEAF

J gene: TRBJ2-4
D gene: -
clone size: many
V gene: TRBV28
CDR3 DNA: TGTGCCAGCAGTTTAACGGGGTCCAAAAACATTCAGTACTTC
CDR3 protein: CASSLTGSKNIQYF

J gene: TRBJ1-1
D gene: -
clone size: -
V gene: TRBV29-1
CDR3 DNA: TGCAGCGTTGAAAAAGGCAGGGGTATCACTGAAGCTTTCTTT
CDR3 protein: CSVEKGRGITEAFF

J gene: TRBJ2-5
D gene: TRBD1
clone size: -
V gene: TRBV29-1
CDR3 DNA: TGCAGCGTTCCTCCCGGGGGACAGGGGGCTCAAGAGACCCAGTACTTC
CDR3 protein: CSVPPGGQGAQETQYF

J gene: TRBJ2-1
D gene: -
clone size: -
V gene: TRBV9
CDR3 DNA: TGTGCCAGCCCTTTTCATTGTCGGTCTCATGGGCAGTTCTTC
CDR3 protein: CASPFHCRSHGQFF

J gene: TRBJ2-3
D gene: TRBD1
clone size: few
V gene: TRBV9
CDR3 DNA: TGTGCCAGCAGCCTCCGGACAGGGCAAACTAGCACAGATACGCAGTATTTT
CDR3 protein: CASSLRTGQTSTDTQYF

J gene: TRBJ2-6
D gene: -
clone size: -
V gene: TRBV20-1
CDR3 DNA: TGCAGTGCTAGAGCTTGGGGGCGCGGTCCCGGGGCCAACGTCCTGACTTTC
CDR3 protein: CSARAWGRGPGANVLTF

J gene: TRBJ2-1
D gene: -
clone size: -
V gene: TRBV20-1
CDR3 DNA: TGCAGTGCTGGGGGGGGGCCTTCTAGTAATGAGCAGTTCTTC
CDR3 protein: CSAGGGPSSNEQFF

J gene: TRBJ2-7
D gene: TRBD1
clone size: few
V gene: TRBV7-8
CDR3 DNA: TGTGCCAGCAGCTTACGCTGGACAGGGTCCCACGAGCAGTACTTC
CDR3 protein: CASSLRWTGSHEQYF

J gene: TRBJ2-1
D gene: -
clone size: -
V gene: TRBV18
CDR3 DNA: TGTGCCAGCTCACCGATGACTAGGTCTAATGAGCAGTTCTTC
CDR3 protein: CASSPMTRSNEQFF

J gene: TRBJ2-7
D gene: -
clone size: -
V gene: TRBV9
CDR3 DNA: TGTGCCAGCAGCGTAGGAACAGGGATTTCCTACGAGCAGTACTTC
CDR3 protein: CASSVGTGISYEQYF

J gene: TRBJ2-4
D gene: -
clone size: -
V gene: TRBV29-1
CDR3 DNA: TGCAGCGGGAGCTTCGGGGGCTCCTACAATGAGCAGTACTTC
CDR3 protein: CSGSFGGSYNEQYF

J gene: TRBJ2-7
D gene: -
clone size: -
V gene: TRBV9
CDR3 DNA: TGTGCCAGCAGCGAGGGCGGTGGGGGCGAGCAGTACTTC
CDR3 protein: CASSEGGGGEQYF

J gene: TRBJ2-5
D gene: TRBD1
clone size: many
V gene: TRBV18
CDR3 DNA: TGTGCCAGCTCACTCACAGGGGGCGTCCTGGAGACCCAGTACTTC
CDR3 protein: CASSLTGGVLETQYF

J gene: TRBJ2-3
D gene: -
clone size: few
V gene: TRBV6-6
CDR3 DNA: TGTGCCAGCAGCACGGACGGGTTTGGCACGCAGTATTTT
CDR3 protein: CASSTDGFGTQYF

J gene: TRBJ2-6
D gene: -
clone size: -
V gene: TRBV5-1
CDR3 DNA: TGCGCCAGCAGCTTGCAGCCAAACTCTGGGGCCAACGTCCTGACTTTC
CDR3 protein: CASSLQPNSGANVLTF

J gene: TRBJ1-1
D gene: -
clone size: -
V gene: TRBV6-5
CDR3 DNA: TGTGCCAGCAGACCCGGGGGCCTAATAGAAGCTTTCTTT
CDR3 protein: CASRPGGLIEAFF

J gene: TRBJ1-5
D gene: -
clone size: few
V gene: TRBV12-3/TRBV12-4
CDR3 DNA: TGTGCCAGCAGTTTCGTATTCAGGGATGGCAATCAGCCCCAGCATTTT
CDR3 protein: CASSFVFRDGNQPQHF

J gene: TRBJ2-3
D gene: -
clone size: -
V gene: TRBV29-1
CDR3 DNA: TGCAGCGTTGGGCTAAAGGTTCGGGTGGATACGCAGTATTTT
CDR3 protein: CSVGLKVRVDTQYF

J gene: TRBJ2-3
D gene: -
clone size: -
V gene: TRBV7-9
CDR3 DNA: TGTGCCTGCGAGGGAGGGGGAGATACGCAGTATTTT
CDR3 protein: CACEGGGDTQYF

J gene: TRBJ2-7
D gene: TRBD2
clone size: -
V gene: TRBV29-1
CDR3 DNA: TGCAGCGTTGAAGATCCGGGACTATCGTCCGAGCAGTACTTC
CDR3 protein: CSVEDPGLSSEQYF

J gene: TRBJ2-4
D gene: TRBD1
clone size: -
V gene: TRBV29-1
CDR3 DNA: TGCAGCGTTCTGAAGAGGACAGGGGCCAAAAGCATTCAGTACTTC
CDR3 protein: CSVLKRTGAKSIQYF

J gene: TRBJ2-5
D gene: -
clone size: few
V gene: TRBV7-2
CDR3 DNA: TGTGCCTGCAGCTTACGGGAGACCCAGTACTTC
CDR3 protein: CACSLRETQYF

J gene: TRBJ2-4
D gene: -
clone size: few
V gene: TRBV29-1
CDR3 DNA: TGCAGCGTTGTGTGGCACGCCAAAAACATTCAGTACTTC
CDR3 protein: CSVVWHAKNIQYF

J gene: TRBJ2-1
D gene: TRBD1
clone size: -
V gene: TRBV19
CDR3 DNA: TGTGCCAGTAGTATCCAGGACAGGGTGGGCAGTGAGCAGTTCTTC
CDR3 protein: CASSIQDRVGSEQFF

J gene: TRBJ2-6
D gene: TRBD1
clone size: few
V gene: TRBV7-9
CDR3 DNA: TGTGCCAGCAGCTTGGACAGGGAAAACTCTGGGGCCAACGTCCTGACTTTC
CDR3 protein: CASSLDRENSGANVLTF

J gene: TRBJ1-1
D gene: -
clone size: -
V gene: TRBV29-1
CDR3 DNA: TGCAGCGTCGTTAATCCGGGACATCACACTGAAGCTTTCTTT
CDR3 protein: CSVVNPGHHTEAFF

J gene: TRBJ2-3
D gene: TRBD2
clone size: few
V gene: TRBV20-1
CDR3 DNA: TGCAGTGCTTACCGGACTAGCGGGGGGGCAAATACGCAGTATTTT
CDR3 protein: CSAYRTSGGANTQYF

J gene: TRBJ2-1
D gene: TRBD1
clone size: -
V gene: TRBV27
CDR3 DNA: TGTGCCAGCAGTTATGGGGACAGAGAGATCAATGAGCAGTTCTTC
CDR3 protein: CASSYGDREINEQFF